This TCR beta chain was recovered during a study of blood T cells in healthy people across ages (dated by TCRdb to about 2015). For context, the study as a whole: Template switching captured roughly one uniquely barcoded TCR beta cDNA molecule per two T cells in model experiments. To avoid experimental bias, donors of different ages were spread randomly across the sequencing lanes. Age-related changes in TCR beta repertoire diversity were measured in the study by deep sequencing normalized with unique cDNA molecular identifiers. Four age groups were formed from the donors: young (average roughly 15 years), middle-aged (roughly 38), aged (roughly 56) and long-lived (82). The study analyzed two additional independent replicas of 1 million unique cDNA reads from the same blood draw for two donors, one aged 18 to 30 and one aged 80 or older.

The donors were some 36 Caucasian individuals from Russia, aged roughly 6 to 100 years, who were systemically healthy. Each donor gave about 11 milliliters of peripheral blood, drawn into EDTA-treated Vacutainer tubes. PBMCs were isolated by Ficoll-Paque density-gradient centrifugation, with at least 6.5 million obtained per sample. Total RNA was extracted from PBMCs with Trizol reagent, with at least 6 micrograms obtained per sample. Naive CD45RAhigh/CD27high T cell percentages were measured by flow cytometry on a PBMC aliquot from every donor. Points on this clonotype: No antigen is known for it. No much larger clonotype is one base removed from it; base qualities were not supplied.

Overall results and qualifications from the work: Because profiling used bulk unsorted PBMCs, naive and antigen-experienced compartments could not be compared conclusively. Because the CMV infection status of the donors was unknown, age-related changes in expanded clonotypes may potentially have been confounded. Compared with the aged group, the long-lived group had more naive CD4+ T cells, fewer expanded clones and increased TCR diversity, suggesting age selection. Estimates of total diversity from one million sequenced T cells were regarded as lower bounds and underestimates. A strong correlation was found between observed TCR beta diversity and the percentage of naive T cells measured by flow cytometry. Observed TCR beta diversity per million T cells fell roughly linearly with age, and a significant reduction was already apparent by age roughly 41.

Library preparation used 5' RACE. For sequencing, an Illumina HiSeq 2500 was employed. The second PCR ran for about 7 to 11 cycles and used a J-beta primer mix along with a sample-barcoded 5' primer. Each TCR beta cDNA molecule received a unique molecular identifier from a template-switch 5' adaptor carrying 12 random nucleotides. At least 2.5 million CDR3-containing paired-end reads were obtained from each sample. All of the RNA was converted into first-strand cDNA using the Mint cDNA synthesis kit, with a TRBC-specific oligonucleotide serving as the primer. Following uracil-DNA glycosylase treatment, a first 18-cycle PCR with universal primers M1SS and BC2_uni_R was performed on all cDNA. The paper's processing steps were these. Normalization of each sample was performed by random selection of 1 million high-quality reads, each carrying a distinct molecular identifier. Instead of being binned into consensus sequences, reads that shared molecular identifiers were thrown out. CDR3 identification, clonotype clustering and error correction used MiTCR with a Q25 quality threshold and the strictest error-elimination algorithm. A nonparametric unseen species model using Euler transformation provided a lower-bound estimate of total TCR beta diversity. TCRdb itself trimmed the public reads at Q25 with fastp, ran MiXCR and retained productive beta chains. Entries that share a CDR3 protein sequence are merged under the most common genes and DNA. The V and J calls were not made by the authors but by TCRdb's processing. The sample table records 1.5 million to 2 million distinct CDR3 sequences; around 50% of these occur just once. The ten largest clones take up around 2.1% of the sample.

This TCR came from a woman in her forties in good health. Specimen: blood.

The CDR3 sequence is CSVLEIFGQADLRDGYTF. The DNA is TGCAGCGTTCTCGAGATTTTCGGACAGGCCGATCTTAGAGATGGCTACACCTTC. This chain is built from TRBV29-1 and TRBJ1-2, and 7 junctional nucleotides match TRBD1. There are 18 amino acids in the CDR3, from cysteine to phenylalanine inclusive. Just CDR3 DNA is preserved here, 54 bases in frame from base 1. The germline V gene supplies CDR1 SQVTM and CDR2 ANQGSEA. Trimmed from V: 5 bases; trimmed from J: 6 bases; junction bases lacking a gene match: 24. The full variable domain, completed from the reference TRBV29-1 and TRBJ1-2 proteins outside the CDR3, reads SAVISQKPSRDICQRGTSLTIQCQVDSQVTMMFWYRQQPGQSLTLIATANQGSEATYESGFVIDKFPISRPNLTFSTLTVSNMSPEDSSIYLCSVLEIFGQADLRDGYTFGSGTRLTVV.